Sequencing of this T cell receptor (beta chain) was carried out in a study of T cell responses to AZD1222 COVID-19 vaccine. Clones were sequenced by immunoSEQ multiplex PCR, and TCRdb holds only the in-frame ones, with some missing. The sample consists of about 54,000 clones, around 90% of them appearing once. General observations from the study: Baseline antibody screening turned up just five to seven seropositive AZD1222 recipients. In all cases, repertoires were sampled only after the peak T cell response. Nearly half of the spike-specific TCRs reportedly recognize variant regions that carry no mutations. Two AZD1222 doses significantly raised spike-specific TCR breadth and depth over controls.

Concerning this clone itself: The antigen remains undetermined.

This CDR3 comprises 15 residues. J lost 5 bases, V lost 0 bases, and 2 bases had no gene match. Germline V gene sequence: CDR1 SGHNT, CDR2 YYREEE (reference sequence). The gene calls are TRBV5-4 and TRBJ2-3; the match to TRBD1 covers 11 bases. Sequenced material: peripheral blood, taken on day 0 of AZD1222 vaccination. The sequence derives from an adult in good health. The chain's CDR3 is CASSLGTGGQDTQYF. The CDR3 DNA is TGTGCCAGCAGCTTGGGGACAGGGGGCCAAGATACGCAGTATTTT.